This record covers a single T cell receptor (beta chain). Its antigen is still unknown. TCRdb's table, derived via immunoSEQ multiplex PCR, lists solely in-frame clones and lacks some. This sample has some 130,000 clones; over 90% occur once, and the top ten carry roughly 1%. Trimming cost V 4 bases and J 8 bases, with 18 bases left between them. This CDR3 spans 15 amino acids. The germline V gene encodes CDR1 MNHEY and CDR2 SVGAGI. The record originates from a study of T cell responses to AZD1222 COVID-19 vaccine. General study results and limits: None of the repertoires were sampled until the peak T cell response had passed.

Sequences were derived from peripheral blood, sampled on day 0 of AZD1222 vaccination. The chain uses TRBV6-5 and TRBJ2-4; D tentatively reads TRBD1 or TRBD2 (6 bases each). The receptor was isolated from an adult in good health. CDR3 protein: CASSSNTGTVDIQYF. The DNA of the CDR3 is TGTGCCAGCAGTTCCAATACAGGGACTGTAGACATTCAGTACTTC.